This T cell receptor beta chain was profiled in a study of blood T cell repertoires in COVID-19. Looked up from germline, CDR1 is MNHEY and CDR2 is SMNVEV (reference sequence). The CDR3 has 16 residues. The V end was cut by 0 bases, the J end by 1 base, with 11 bases between. Per the study methods: Amplification of reference gene primers was used by the study to estimate nucleated cell counts. The method was immunoSEQ multiplex PCR; TCRdb's version includes in-frame clones alone and lacks a portion of them. V and J calls and clone size are those listed in that table; D and trimming were worked out from the DNA. The repertoire holds 100,000 to 150,000 clones, 83% seen once, with around 5.6% in the top ten.

The chain employs TRBV27 and TRBJ2-3; the D is unclear. This clonotype was obtained from a man older than 75 with active or convalescent COVID-19. The specimen was peripheral blood. CDR3 nucleotide sequence: TGTGCCAGCAGTTTATCTGCAGGAACTCGCACAGATACGCAGTATTTT. It is translated as CASSLSAGTRTDTQYF.